One and the same sample provided the 18 T cell receptor beta chains below, sequenced in a study of T-cell reconstitution after alpha-beta-depleted transplantation in children. Unique molecular identifiers were built into the TCRbeta library. MiXCR was run by TCRdb on the PCR reads, yielding one entry per CDR3 protein. In the table there are around 200,000 distinct CDR3 sequences, roughly a tenth of which are singletons. Source: PBMCs, taken before TCRalphabeta/CD19-depleted stem cell transplant. The origin of the receptors is a child under three years old with acute myeloid leukemia, due to receive a stem cell transplant.

In regard to this clonotype: This may come from a read error, since a much larger clone is one base off. V gene TRBV9 combines with J gene TRBJ2-3; D remains unclear. The CDR3 runs 14 residues. Germline CDR1 is SGDLS and CDR2 is YYNGEE. The CDR3 loop is CASCVVGDTDTQYF. In nucleotides, the CDR3 is TGTGCCAGCTGCGTAGTTGGGGATACAGATACGCAGTATTTT. The full variable domain, completed using reference TRBV9 and TRBJ2-3, is DSGVTQTPKHLITATGQRVTLRCSPRSGDLSVYWYQQSLDQGLQFLIQYYNGEERAKGNILERFSAQQFPDLHSELNLSSLELGDSALYFCASCVVGDTDTQYFGPGTRLTVL.

This clonotype was picked up many times. In DNA, the CDR3 is TGTGCCAGCAGTAGCGGGAGGGCAAGGGATCGCCTAGCCAATGAGCAGTTCTTC. Residues: CASSSGRARDRLANEQFF. The chain couples TRBV2 to TRBJ2-1, with 10 bases that match TRBD2. V shed 5 bases and J 6 bases; nucleotides not matched to a gene: 16. Germline CDR1 and CDR2: SNHLY and FYNNEI. The CDR3 is made up of 18 amino acids.

This rearrangement joins TRBV28 to TRBJ1-2, with 8 bases that match TRBD1. Germline V CDR1 and CDR2: MDHEN, SYDVKM. This CDR3 spans 14 amino acids. V was clipped by 5 bases and J by 8 bases; unmatched bases: 10. CDR3 region: CASSLSGQGTGYTF. CDR3 coding DNA: TGTGCCAGCAGTCTCTCAGGACAGGGTACGGGCTACACCTTC.

The rearrangement links TRBV14 to TRBJ2-7; 8 bases are a match to TRBD2. The CDR3 runs to 16 residues. Trimming took 0 bases from V and 7 from J; bases not matched to a gene: 11. CDR1 is SGHDN, CDR2 FVKESK, per germline. CDR3 coding DNA: TGTGCCAGCAGCCAAGATAAGTACGGGAGGGCCTTTGAGCAGTACTTC. Its protein product is CASSQDKYGRAFEQYF.

This clonotype was counted at least ten times. J is TRBJ1-3 and V is TRBV7-9, with 7 bases matching TRBD1. The CDR3 is made up of 14 amino acids. Germline assignment: CDR1 SEHNR and CDR2 FQNEAQ (reference sequence). With V trimmed by 5 bases and J by 9 bases, 10 bases remained unmatched. CDR3 residues: CASSGDRESGTIYF. In DNA, the CDR3 is TGTGCCAGCAGCGGAGACAGGGAATCGGGCACCATATATTTT.

This clonotype was recorded many times. The CDR3 DNA reads as TGTGCCAGCAGCTTAGGAGGGGCGCAGGGCACCGGGGAGCTGTTTTTT. It is translated as CASSLGGAQGTGELFF. This chain connects TRBV7-6 to TRBJ2-2; D may correspond to TRBD1 or TRBD2 (5 bases each). CDR3 length equals 16 residues. Looked up from germline, CDR1 is SGHVS and CDR2 is FNYEAQ. Trimming left V 1 base short and J 4 bases short, with 13 bases between.

This clonotype was counted many times. The chain is built from TRBV11-3 and TRBJ1-1; D may be TRBD1 (5 bases). The CDR3 is made up of 13 amino acids. Looked up from germline, CDR1 is SGHNT and CDR2 is YENEEA. Trimming shortened V by 5 bases and J by 4 bases, and 11 bases separated the two germline ends. As DNA, the CDR3 is TGTGCCAGCAGCACCAGGGAGGGCACTGAAGCTTTCTTT. Protein sequence: CASSTREGTEAFF.

This clonotype showed up many times. The chain combines TRBV5-1 with TRBJ2-2, with 10 bases aligning to TRBD1. Germline lookup yields CDR1 SGHRS and CDR2 YFSETQ. Unmatched junction bases numbered 7, after V lost 2 bases and J lost 3 bases. The CDR3 has 17 amino acids. CDR3 bases: TGCGCCAGCAGCTTCCCGAGGGACAGGGGATACACCGGGGAGCTGTTTTTT. Translation gives CASSFPRDRGYTGELFF.

Regarding this clonotype: A much larger clonotype is one base distant, so this may be a read error. CDR3 in DNA: TGTGCCACCTGTGAACCGAAAGCAGCAGATACGCAGTATTTT. It yields the protein CATCEPKAADTQYF. This chain uses TRBV24-1 with TRBJ2-3; no definite D call. CDR3 length: 14 amino acids. Germline assignment: CDR1 KGHDR and CDR2 SFDVKD.

There are many counts of this clonotype. This chain connects TRBV5-1 to TRBJ1-1; D remains ambiguous. Trimming shortened V by 0 bases and J by 7 bases, and 4 bases separated the two germline ends. The V gene's germline CDR1 is SGHRS and CDR2 YFSETQ. The CDR3 consists of 11 residues. CDR3 amino acids: CASSLEGEAFF. CDR3 DNA: TGCGCCAGCAGCTTGGAGGGTGAAGCTTTCTTT.

This chain uses TRBV5-1 with TRBJ2-2, with a tentative D call TRBD1 (5 bases). V was clipped by 2 bases and J by 6 bases, with 14 bases between them. CDR3 length equals 15 residues. Germline V gene sequence: CDR1 SGHRS, CDR2 YFSETQ. This chain's CDR3 is CASSFPRAAPGELFF. For the CDR3, the DNA is TGCGCCAGCAGCTTCCCCAGGGCGGCCCCCGGGGAGCTGTTTTTT.

In this sample, this clonotype turned up many times. CDR3 bases: TGTGCCAGCAGTGAAGTGCCGGGACAGGGATACGAGCAGTACTTC. This gives the protein CASSEVPGQGYEQYF. The chain uses TRBV6-1 and TRBJ2-7, with TRBD1 identical over 9 bases. This CDR3 spans 15 amino acids. Germline V gene lookup returns CDR1 MNHNS and CDR2 SASEGT. Trimming cost V 1 base and J 4 bases; bases outside gene matches: 5.

This clonotype was counted many times. The genes are TRBV2 and TRBJ1-1; no definite D call. CDR1 is SNHLY, CDR2 FYNNEI, per germline. The CDR3 sequence is 13 residues long. Trimming took off 4 bases at V and 2 bases at J, with 8 bases between the two ends. The chain's CDR3 is CASSGGVNTEAFF. CDR3 in DNA: TGTGCCAGCAGTGGCGGCGTCAACACTGAAGCTTTCTTT.

This chain links TRBV4-1 with TRBJ2-7; either TRBD1 or TRBD2 may supply D (5 bases each). Trimming stripped 1 base from V and 4 bases from J, with 17 bases between. Germline CDR1 is MGHRA and CDR2 is YSYEKL. The CDR3 loop spans 16 amino acids. In DNA, the CDR3 is TGCGCCAGCAGCCAAGCTGGGGCCGACGGGATTTACGAGCAGTACTTC. Amino acid sequence: CASSQAGADGIYEQYF.

This clonotype was seen at least ten times. The chain uses TRBV9 and TRBJ2-1; 7 nucleotides line up with TRBD2. V was clipped by 0 bases and J by 9 bases; unmatched bases: 3. In germline, CDR1 is SGDLS, CDR2 YYNGEE. The length of the CDR3 is 13 residues. The CDR3 here is CASSVVPSGEQFF. The CDR3 coding sequence is TGTGCCAGCAGCGTAGTTCCTAGCGGTGAGCAGTTCTTC.

This clonotype was recorded many times. The genes are TRBV7-2 and TRBJ1-1; 10 bases align to TRBD1. V lost 6 bases and J lost 4; bases outside the gene matches: 8. Germline-derived CDR1 and CDR2 are SGHTA and FQGNSA. The CDR3 length is 15 residues. CDR3 residues: CASRFDRGRPTEAFF. The DNA of the CDR3 is TGTGCCAGCAGATTCGACAGGGGGCGACCCACTGAAGCTTTCTTT. The variable domain in full, with the rest retrieved from reference TRBV7-2 and TRBJ1-1, is GAGVSQSPSNKVTEKGKDVELRCDPISGHTALYWYRQSLGQGLEFLIYFQGNSAPDKSGLPSDRFSAERTGGSVSTLTIQRTQQEDSAVYLCASRFDRGRPTEAFFGQGTRLTVV.

This clonotype came up many times. The CDR3 DNA sequence: TGTGCCAGCAGTCCCTCGGGACTAACATACAATGAGCAGTTCTTC. This codes for CASSPSGLTYNEQFF. The chain joins TRBV12-3 or TRBV12-4 to TRBJ2-1; 7 positions agree with TRBD2. This CDR3 contains 15 residues. The V gene end was trimmed by 5 bases and the J gene end by 4 bases; junction bases not matched to a gene: 8.

This chain links TRBV28 with TRBJ1-2, with D tentatively TRBD1 (6 bases). Looked up from germline, CDR1 is MDHEN and CDR2 is SYDVKM. The CDR3 consists of 14 residues. Trimming removed 5 bases at V and 4 bases at J, with 14 bases between. CDR3 region: CASSRGGASYGYTF. CDR3 DNA: TGTGCCAGCAGTCGCGGGGGCGCTAGCTATGGCTACACCTTC.